This T cell receptor beta chain was retrieved from a study of blood T cells in healthy people across ages. The CDR3 totals 16 residues. The germline V gene has CDR1 MGHRA and CDR2 YSYEKL. V lost 1 base, J lost 5 bases, and 17 bases lay in between. The sample providers were healthy Caucasian people from Russia, aged roughly 6 to 90. This clonotype was seen a few times. The antigen is unknown. Study-level results: Calculation of diversity from one million T cells yielded estimates considered to be underestimates.

A J-beta primer mix and a sample-barcoded 5' primer were used in a second PCR of roughly 7 to 12 cycles. TCRdb redid the calling of the 5' RACE reads with MiXCR, one entry per CDR3 protein. The sample includes hundreds of thousands of distinct CDR3 sequences, 20% to 30% of them seen just once. These data were also filed under a second study, of T cells of mothers and their children. This second study says: The effect of thymic selection on TCR recombination output is similar between related and unrelated pairs.

This sequence originates from a boy younger than 18 in good health. This chain connects TRBV4-1 to TRBJ2-5, with D uncertain. The sequenced material came from blood. CDR3 amino acids: CASSQVGASPGETQYF. CDR3 DNA sequence: TGCGCCAGCAGCCAAGTAGGCGCCAGCCCGGGTGAGACCCAGTACTTC.